What follows are 7 T cell receptor beta chains derived from one specimen sequenced in a study of T cells in Graves' hyperthyroidism and ophthalmopathy (dated by TCRdb to about 2019). The library was made by multiplex PCR. Sequenced using an Illumina HiSeq 2000. The TCR beta CDR3 regions were amplified from RNA transcripts. The first round of RT-PCR for the TCR CDR3 was performed with the HTBI primer set and the Qiagen OneStep RT-PCR kit. TCRdb's own reprocessing of the public reads used fastp at Q25 and MiXCR and kept productive beta chains. Here each entry gathers all rows of one CDR3 protein and keeps the most common genes and DNA. The sample table lists roughly 400,000 distinct CDR3 sequences, roughly 25% of them with a count of one. The biggest ten clones account for about 73% of the sample. Sequencing was carried out using blood. The receptors stem from a middle-aged man with Graves' hyperthyroidism.

The chain couples TRBV27 to TRBJ1-4; tentative D call: TRBD1 (5 bases). Germline assignment: CDR1 MNHEY and CDR2 SMNVEV (reference sequence). Trimming shortened V by 1 base and J by 3 bases, and 9 bases separated the two germline ends. This CDR3 has 15 amino acids. The CDR3 protein is CASSLYSGSNEKLFF. CDR3 bases: TGTGCCAGCAGTTTATATTCAGGGTCTAATGAAAAACTGTTTTTT.

The chain recombines TRBV15 with TRBJ1-2; D remains ambiguous. Deletions cut 0 bases from V and 4 bases from J, with 9 bases between. The CDR3 has 14 residues. In germline, CDR1 is LNHNV, CDR2 YYDKDF (reference sequence). DNA for the CDR3: TGTGCCACCAGCAGAGATAAGGAAACCTATGGCTACACCTTC. Translated: CATSRDKETYGYTF.

Ten or more counts support this clonotype. The chain links TRBV3-1 to TRBJ1-1, with no clear D. Germline-derived CDR1 and CDR2 are LGHDT and YNNKEL (reference sequence). This CDR3 is built from 15 residues. Trimming pared 4 bases from V and 5 bases from J, leaving 17 bases between. The CDR3 region has the DNA TGTGCCAGCAGCCCTCAGTCTATCAGCGGAACTGAAGCTTTCTTT. Translating it yields CASSPQSISGTEAFF.

Only one count was recorded for this clonotype. The chain couples TRBV18 to TRBJ1-5; D is unclear. Trimming removed 2 bases at V and 3 bases at J, with 8 bases between. CDR3 length equals 14 residues. In germline, CDR1 is KGHSH, CDR2 LQKENI. The CDR3 DNA reads as TGTGCCAGCTCACCAGAGGGATTCAATCAGCCCCAGCATTTT. This encodes CASSPEGFNQPQHF.

This clonotype was observed a handful of times. The J gene is TRBJ2-1, the V gene TRBV5-1; D perhaps matches TRBD2 (6 bases). Germline loops: CDR1 SGHRS, CDR2 YFSETQ. V was clipped by 0 bases and J by 0 bases, with 13 bases between them. CDR3 length: 17 amino acids. The CDR3 sequence: CASSLVTRGSSYNEQFF. The CDR3 DNA is TGCGCCAGCAGCTTGGTGACTAGAGGGAGCTCCTACAATGAGCAGTTCTTC.

This clonotype was picked up many times. The CDR3 region has the DNA TGTGCCAGCAGCTTAGATCGGGAACGACTCACTGAAGCTTTCTTT. Amino acids: CASSLDRERLTEAFF. The rearrangement uses TRBV11-2 and TRBJ1-1; D remains unclear. Germline values: CDR1 SGHAT, CDR2 FQNNGV. The CDR3 is 15 amino acids. The germline V and J ends were trimmed by 0 bases and 4 bases, with 12 bases remaining between them.

The gene calls are TRBV18 and TRBJ2-7; either TRBD1 or TRBD2 may fit D (5 bases each). Trimming cost V 3 bases and J 9 bases, with 15 bases left between them. Germline CDR1 and CDR2: KGHSH and LQKENI. The CDR3 length is 13 residues. In DNA form, the CDR3 reads TGTGCCAGCTCACCGGCCAGTCGGGACGGGCAGTACTTC. Its translation is CASSPASRDGQYF.